The 22 T cell receptor beta chains listed next were all sequenced from one sample in a study of tumor-infiltrating lymphocytes in primary liver carcinoma. TCR beta cDNA was prepared out of roughly 0.5 ug total RNA by means of a constant-region primer. It was through three nested multiplex PCR rounds of slightly modified ARM-PCR that TCR beta libraries arose. Each of the first two PCR rounds ran approximately 9 cycles with TRBV1-TRBV30 forward and C-beta reverse primers. TCRdb analysed the multiplex PCR reads with MiXCR anew, one entry per CDR3 protein. The sample yields approximately 330,000 distinct CDR3 sequences, roughly 61% seen once. Germline DNA was also extracted, and blood RNA derived from unsorted whole blood. The sample consisted of peripheral blood. The source of these receptors is a man in his forties with primary liver carcinoma and hepatitis B virus infection.

The count of this clonotype is one. The chain employs TRBV7-9 and TRBJ2-5, with 12 bases that match TRBD2. The CDR3 has 16 residues. The V gene end was trimmed by 7 bases and the J gene end by 2 bases; junction bases not matched to a gene: 8. Germline V gene lookup returns CDR1 SEHNR and CDR2 FQNEAQ (reference sequence). CDR3 bases: TGTGCCAGCACCTCTACTAGCGGGAGGCGACAAGAGACCCAGTACTTC. Protein: CASTSTSGRRQETQYF.

Regarding this clonotype: One junction end does not reproduce the germline sequence, and a read error may be involved. The gene calls are TRBV29-1 and TRBJ2-1, with 9 bases aligning to TRBD1. CDR3 length: 12 amino acids. CDR1 is SQVTM, CDR2 ANQGSEA, per germline. The CDR3 loop is CGVRQGGNERFF. CDR3 DNA: TGCGGCGTGCGACAGGGGGGGAATGAGCGGTTCTTC.

A remark on this clonotype: A much larger clonotype is one base distant, so this may be a read error. This chain joins TRBV12-3 or TRBV12-4 and TRBJ2-6; 13 bases fit TRBD2. The CDR3 has 17 residues. Here the CDR3 DNA reads TGTACCAGCAGTCGGACTAGCGGGAGTTCCGGGGCCAACGTCCTGACTTTC. Translation gives CTSSRTSGSSGANVLTF.

The V and J genes are TRBV4-2 and TRBJ1-5; D perhaps matches TRBD1 (5 bases). The CDR3 runs 18 residues. CDR1 is LGHNA and CDR2 is YNFKEQ in the germline V gene. The V and J ends lost 0 bases and 0 bases respectively, with 15 bases between them. The CDR3 spells CASSQEQHQGYSNQPQHF. The CDR3 DNA reads as TGTGCCAGCAGCCAAGAGCAGCATCAGGGCTATAGCAATCAGCCCCAGCATTTT.

This sequence joins TRBV6-6 and TRBJ2-1; no reliable D call. Germline CDR1 reads MNHNY; CDR2 reads SVGAGI (reference sequence). This CDR3 contains 13 residues. Trimming pared 1 base from V and 7 bases from J, leaving 8 bases between. The CDR3 loop reads CASSYLVENEQFF. The CDR3 bases are TGTGCCAGCAGTTACTTAGTGGAAAATGAGCAGTTCTTC.

On this clonotype itself: It is likely a read error, because the conserved phenylalanine at the end of the CDR3 is missing. The chain recombines TRBV24-1 with TRBJ2-7; TRBD1 agrees at 10 bases. The CDR3 is 15 amino acids. V trimming: 4 bases; J trimming: 5 bases; junction bases outside the gene matches: 7. The V gene's germline CDR1 is KGHDR and CDR2 SFDVKD. The CDR3 protein is CATSDQGQGMHEQYS. The CDR3 coding sequence is TGTGCCACCAGTGACCAGGGACAGGGGATGCACGAGCAGTACTCC.

A note on this clonotype: An end of the junction differs from the germline gene, which may be a read error. This rearrangement joins TRBV4-1 to TRBJ2-1; 12 nucleotides agree with TRBD2. Germline loops: CDR1 MGHRA, CDR2 YSYEKL. The CDR3 is 17 residues long. The CDR3 protein is CTSSHPTSGSRYNEQFF. As DNA, the CDR3 is TGCACCAGCAGCCATCCGACTAGCGGGAGCCGTTACAATGAGCAGTTCTTC.

There are a few counts of this clonotype. The chain is built from TRBV5-8 and TRBJ2-7, with unresolved D. Germline-derived CDR1 and CDR2 are SGHTS and YDEGEE. The ends were cut back, 1 base at V and 6 bases at J, with 14 bases in the middle. The CDR3 extends over 14 amino acids. Here the CDR3 DNA reads TGTGCCAGCAGCTTGCCTAGGGTCTCGGGCGAGCAGTACTTC. Translating gives CASSLPRVSGEQYF.

The chain links TRBV10-1 to TRBJ2-5; D may be TRBD2 (5 bases). Germline V gene sequence: CDR1 WNHNN, CDR2 SYGVQD (reference sequence). Trimming cost V 7 bases and J 5 bases, with 20 bases left between them. The CDR3 consists of 15 residues. CDR3 loop: CASKQGLSGRETQYF. The CDR3 bases are TGCGCCAGCAAACAAGGACTCTCCGGTCGGGAGACCCAGTACTTC.

Comments on this clonotype: The CDR3 end shows no conserved phenylalanine or tryptophan, and so a read error is likely. V is TRBV28 and J is TRBJ2-2, with D unclear. Deletions cut 5 bases from V and 8 bases from J, with 18 bases between. Germline V lookup: CDR1 MDHEN, CDR2 SYDVKM. The CDR3 has 15 amino acids. The CDR3 DNA reads as TGTGCCAGCAGTACCCCAAACCCCTCCCCTGGGGAGCTGTTTCTT. This gives the protein CASSTPNPSPGELFL.

This clonotype was found a few times. The CDR3 is CASSLLSGLDNEQFF. The CDR3 nucleotides are TGTGCCAGCAGCTTACTTAGCGGTCTCGACAATGAGCAGTTCTTC. This chain uses TRBV5-6 with TRBJ2-1, with TRBD2 as a possible D gene (6 bases). Germline V gene sequence: CDR1 SGHDT, CDR2 YYEEEE. V shed 2 bases and J shed 5 bases, with 14 bases lying between them. The CDR3 extends over 15 amino acids.

A note on this clonotype: A junction end diverges from the germline sequence, so it may reflect a read error. The V gene is TRBV5-4, the J gene TRBJ2-4; 7 bases are a match to TRBD2. Germline V gene sequence: CDR1 SGHNT, CDR2 YYREEE (reference sequence). The CDR3 is 14 residues long. The CDR3: CASSLAGAKNIKYF. The CDR3 DNA reads as TGTGCCAGCAGCCTGGCGGGAGCCAAAAACATTAAGTACTTC. The complete variable domain, with remaining parts taken from reference TRBV5-4 and TRBJ2-4, reads ETGVTQSPTHLIKTRGQQVTLRCSSQSGHNTVSWYQQALGQGPQFIFQYYREEENGRGNFPPRFSGLQFPNYSSELNVNALELDDSALYLCASSLAGAKNIKYFGAGTRLSVL.

In the case of this clonotype: A much more abundant neighbour one base away suggests this may be a read error. The J gene is TRBJ1-2, the V gene TRBV5-4, with no clear D. CDR1 SGHNT and CDR2 YYREEE come from the germline V gene (reference sequence). The ends were cut back, 3 bases at V and 1 base at J, with 10 bases in the middle. The CDR3 runs to 14 residues. CDR3 amino acids: CASSSPTRNYGYTF. In DNA form, the CDR3 reads TGTGCCAGCAGCTCCCCTACCCGTAACTATGGCTACACCTTC. Full variable domain (outside the CDR3, taken from reference TRBV5-4 and TRBJ1-2): ETGVTQSPTHLIKTRGQQVTLRCSSQSGHNTVSWYQQALGQGPQFIFQYYREEENGRGNFPPRFSGLQFPNYSSELNVNALELDDSALYLCASSSPTRNYGYTFGSGTRLTVV.

Concerning this clonotype itself: Germline and junction disagree at one end, which may indicate a read error. The gene calls are TRBV11-1 and TRBJ2-3; no firm D call. CDR3 length equals 13 residues. Germline CDR1 reads SGHAT; CDR2 reads FQDESV (reference sequence). CDR3 in DNA: TGTACCAGCAGTCAATCCCCCACAGATACGCAGTATTTT. Translation: CTSSQSPTDTQYF.

Of note for this clonotype: Since a much larger clone is just one base distant, this may be a read error. As the CDR3 is not closed by the conserved phenylalanine or tryptophan, this likely results from a read error. V usage is TRBV29-1 and J usage is TRBJ2-7; D call uncertain. The CDR3 contains 13 residues. The germline V gene encodes CDR1 SQVTM and CDR2 ANQGSEA. The germline V and J ends were trimmed by 5 bases and 0 bases, with 11 bases remaining between them. The CDR3 DNA reads TGCAGCGTTCAAACTCCGGGCTCCTACGAGCAGTACTAC. Protein: CSVQTPGSYEQYY.

On this clonotype: A much larger clone is a single base away; this may be a read error. This chain joins TRBV29-1 and TRBJ1-1, with D maybe TRBD1 (5 bases). The CDR3 runs 12 residues. Germline V gene lookup returns CDR1 SQVTM and CDR2 ANQGSEA. CDR3 in DNA: TGCACCGTGGGGACTCCCGCCGCTGAAGCTTTCTTT. Its protein product is CTVGTPAAEAFF. The whole variable domain, remainder taken from reference TRBV29-1 and TRBJ1-1, is SAVISQKPSRDICQRGTSLTIQCQVDSQVTMMFWYRQQPGQSLTLIATANQGSEATYESGFVIDKFPISRPNLTFSTLTVSNMSPEDSSIYLCTVGTPAAEAFFGQGTRLTVV.

Concerning this clonotype itself: This is likely a read error, given that the CDR3 carries no conserved phenylalanine or tryptophan at its end. The chain carries TRBV11-2 and TRBJ2-1, with TRBD2 identical over 13 bases. Germline trimming cut 5 bases from V and 0 bases from J; bases unmatched to any gene: 4. This CDR3 region has 17 residues. CDR1 is SGHAT, CDR2 FQNNGV, per germline. CDR3 bases: TGTGCCAGCAGCCCACGGACTAGCGGGAGCTCCTACAATGAGCAGTTCTCC. This codes for CASSPRTSGSSYNEQFS.

Worth noting for this clonotype: Just one base apart from a much larger clone, this may be a read error. The V gene is TRBV6-6, the J gene TRBJ2-5, with a tentative D call TRBD1 (5 bases). Germline V gene lookup returns CDR1 MNHNY and CDR2 SVGAGI (reference sequence). Deletions cut 0 bases from V and 4 bases from J, with 12 bases between. The CDR3 is 15 amino acids. The CDR3 sequence: CASSYSRQSTETQYF. CDR3 nucleotides: TGTGCCAGCAGTTACTCTAGACAGTCTACAGAGACCCAGTACTTC.

The chain couples TRBV10-3 to TRBJ2-5; 7 bases agree with TRBD2. Germline trimming cut 6 bases from V and 4 bases from J; bases unmatched to any gene: 5. The CDR3 consists of 13 residues. CDR1 is ENHRY, CDR2 SYGVKD, per germline. CDR3 DNA: TGTGCCATCAGGGGGAGGGCCGGAGAGACCCAGTACTTC. Translated: CAIRGRAGETQYF.

As to this clonotype: The conserved phenylalanine or tryptophan is not found at the CDR3 terminus, so this likely reflects a read error. This chain links TRBV11-2 with TRBJ2-7; a weak D match, TRBD2 (6 bases). Per the germline V gene, CDR1 is SGHAT and CDR2 is FQNNGV. The ends were cut back, 2 bases at V and 6 bases at J, with 11 bases in the middle. This CDR3 comprises 13 residues. The CDR3 DNA follows: TGTGCCAGCAGCTTAACCCGACTAGGCGAGCAGTACCTC. It is translated as CASSLTRLGEQYL.

Concerning this clonotype itself: This may arise from a read error, as a much more abundant clone is one base away. V usage is TRBV6-2 or TRBV6-3 and J usage is TRBJ1-5; no clear D gene. The CDR3 sequence is 14 residues long. CDR1 and CDR2 (germline): MNHEY, SVGEGT. The chain's CDR3 is CASSPLAYDQPHHF. The DNA for the CDR3 is TGTGCCAGCAGCCCCTTAGCGTACGATCAGCCCCATCATTTT.

At least ten counts were recorded for this clonotype. This chain connects TRBV4-2 to TRBJ2-1, with D unresolved. Germline loops: CDR1 LGHNA, CDR2 YNFKEQ. The CDR3 runs 12 residues. With 0 bases removed from V and 9 bases from J, the gap between germline ends came to 6 bases. CDR3 in DNA: TGTGCCAGCAGCCAAGATAGCAGTGAGCAGTTCTTC. This codes for CASSQDSSEQFF.